This entry describes one TCR beta chain. What it binds is unknown. This sample stems from a study of CD8+CD57+ T cells in acquired aplastic anemia. For the study at large: Sorted CD4+ and CD8+ cell DNA averaged about 3 ug.

J was trimmed by 1 base and V by 3 bases; bases with no gene match: 5. Germline V CDR1 and CDR2: KGHSH, LQKENI. The CDR3 runs to 16 residues. CDR3 and TCR beta VDJ profiling relied on genomic DNA as the template. TCRdb redid the calling of the reads with MiXCR, one entry per CDR3 protein. This table holds hundreds of thousands of distinct CDR3 sequences, under 65% found once. It was patients with CD8+CD57+ cell expansion by flow cytometry who were chosen for sequencing. As a group, the patients uniformly had severe acquired aplastic anemia. Study observations and caveats: Between patients and controls, over 25 CD8+ CDR3 sequences were found in common.

Source material: sorted CD4+, CD8+, or CD8+CD57+ T cells (not recorded which) from PBMCs. The origin of this receptor is a human donor with aplastic anemia. This chain connects TRBV18 to TRBJ2-3, with 9 bases lining up with TRBD1. The CDR3 DNA sequence: TGTGCCAGCTCACCCTTACAGGGGGCGGGCACAGATACGCAGTATTTT. This gives the protein CASSPLQGAGTDTQYF.